This T cell receptor beta chain is drawn from a study of blood T cell repertoires in COVID-19. V dropped 6 bases and J dropped 4 bases, with 18 bases sitting between them. Germline CDR1 reads MNHEY; CDR2 reads SVGEGT. The CDR3 loop spans 15 amino acids. Data came from immunoSEQ multiplex PCR; TCRdb stores just in-frame clones and leaves some out. The sample yields roughly 170,000 clones, around 83% seen once. The chain recombines TRBV6-2 or TRBV6-3 with TRBJ1-1; possible D gene TRBD1, 6 bases. The receptor comes from a woman in her forties or fifties with COVID-19, enrolled during active disease. The sample comprised peripheral blood. The CDR3 loop is CASSPRGGIGTEAFF. The CDR3 DNA follows: TGTGCCAGCAGCCCCCGGGGGGGCATTGGCACTGAAGCTTTCTTT.